This T cell receptor (beta chain) emerged from a study of cytomegalovirus exposure and HLA in healthy donors. General study findings and limits: In a later analysis, several top co-occurrence clusters appeared linked to parvovirus B19, influenza, CMV and Epstein-Barr virus.

In regard to this clone: Its antigen is unknown.

Primers for the PCR totalled 60 Vbeta and 13 Jbeta. TCRdb's table, derived via immunoSEQ multiplex PCR, lists solely in-frame clones and lacks some. The repertoire consists of about 160,000 clones, with 82% occurring once and the leading ten covering approximately 1%. This TCR was recovered from a girl aged 2-10 years in good health and CMV-seropositive. Sequenced sample: PBMCs.

Here the CDR3 reads CASRAPTSTDTQYF. As DNA, the CDR3 is TGTGCCAGCAGGGCCCCGACTAGCACAGATACGCAGTATTTT. This chain connects TRBV7-9 to TRBJ2-3; no firm D call. This CDR3 comprises 14 residues. The V end was cut by 6 bases, the J end by 0 bases, with 10 bases between. CDR1 and CDR2 (germline): SEHNR, FQNEAQ (reference sequence).